These 3 T cell receptor beta chains were sequenced from one sample in a study of cytomegalovirus exposure and HLA in healthy donors. Vbeta (60) and Jbeta (13) primers were used in the PCR. Generated by immunoSEQ multiplex PCR, the TCRdb table keeps only in-frame clones and is missing some. The sample yields some 180,000 clones, under 9.5% seen once. The sample was PBMCs. These receptors were taken from a woman in her twenties or thirties in good health and CMV-seropositive.

The genes are TRBV4-1 and TRBJ2-5; a possible D gene is TRBD2 (5 bases). Germline CDR1 MGHRA, CDR2 YSYEKL. This CDR3 is 16 amino acids long. Trimming stripped 0 bases from V and 1 base from J, with 12 bases between. The CDR3 protein is CASSQDPGLSQETQYF. In nucleotides, the CDR3 is TGCGCCAGCAGCCAAGATCCCGGACTTTCCCAAGAGACCCAGTACTTC.

As regards this clone: One end of the junction fails to match germline, which may point to a read error. This chain connects TRBV10-2 to TRBJ2-7; D might be TRBD2 (6 bases). The germline CDR1 and CDR2 sequences are WSHSY and SAAADI. The CDR3 consists of 16 residues. The CDR3 sequence: CASSERSKAGPLAWDF. CDR3 nucleotide sequence: TGCGCCAGCAGTGAACGTTCAAAGGCAGGGCCACTAGCTTGGGACTTC.

Here the CDR3 DNA reads TGTGCCTGGAGTGTAGGAGACTATGGCTACACCTTC. Translated, it gives CAWSVGDYGYTF. The chain couples TRBV30 to TRBJ1-2; D ambiguous. The germline CDR1 and CDR2 sequences are GTSNPN and SVGIG (reference sequence). The CDR3 spans 12 residues. V dropped 0 bases and J dropped 3 bases, with 5 bases sitting between them.